This T cell receptor beta chain was sequenced during a study of a mutant IDH1 vaccine in newly diagnosed glioma. Study as a whole: Vaccine dosing followed radiotherapy by 4-6 weeks, or accompanied temozolomide cycles. Previous treatment comprised radiotherapy, temozolomide, or both, mostly both. Treated patients had a mean age of roughly 40 years and an approximately 62% male, roughly 40% female split.

Turning to this clone: The antigen is unknown.

TCRdb keeps only in-frame clones here, not all; method: immunoSEQ multiplex PCR. This sample yields approximately 47,000 clones, of which roughly 91% are seen a single time; around 6% belongs to the top ten. CDR1 and CDR2 (germline): SGHRS, YFSETQ. The CDR3 contains 17 residues. J lost 1 base, V lost 2 bases, and 5 bases had no gene match. Time point denoted: week 35, safety follow-up. Doses of 300 ug of mutant IDH1 20-mer peptide were given with topical imiquimod. Study observations and caveats: Detectable vaccine-induced immune responses arose in almost 95% of patients.

Here the sequenced sample was PBMCs, taken from a glioma patient whose treatment included an IDH1 peptide vaccine. The chain couples TRBV5-1 to TRBJ2-2; 10 bases line up with TRBD2. This clonotype was sampled from a woman in her forties with glioma. The CDR3 reads CASSLVTSGVNTGELFF. The CDR3 DNA sequence: TGCGCCAGCAGCTTAGTCACTAGCGGGGTGAACACCGGGGAGCTGTTTTTT.